One and the same sample provided the 8 T cell receptor beta chains below, sequenced in a study of cytomegalovirus exposure and HLA in healthy donors. PCR amplification relied on 60 Vbeta primers (plus 13 Jbeta primers). Profiled with immunoSEQ multiplex PCR; TCRdb holds only in-frame clones, not every one. The data show fewer than 200,000 clones, 75% to 85% seen once. Specimen: PBMCs. The receptors here all came from a man aged 30-40 years in good health and CMV-seronegative.

This sequence joins TRBV19 and TRBJ1-6; D call uncertain. The CDR3 contains 19 residues. The germline V gene encodes CDR1 LNHDA and CDR2 SQIVND (reference sequence). V was trimmed by 7 bases and J by 10 bases, leaving 32 bases between them. The CDR3, as DNA: TGTGCCAGTAACAACTTCCTTGATGCCGAGGAAGAATGGAAATCACCCCTCCACTTT. Its translation: CASNNFLDAEEEWKSPLHF.

The rearrangement joins TRBV4-3 to TRBJ1-1; D remains unclear. This CDR3 contains 15 residues. Trimming left V 4 bases short and J 6 bases short, with 18 bases between. Germline lookup yields CDR1 LGHNA and CDR2 YSLEER. This chain's CDR3 is CASSPSWAFSAEAFF. The CDR3 bases are TGCGCCAGCAGCCCCAGTTGGGCCTTTAGCGCTGAAGCTTTCTTT.

The genes are TRBV30 and TRBJ1-3, with 8 positions matching TRBD1. From germline, CDR1 is GTSNPN and CDR2 SVGIG (reference sequence). V was pared by 5 bases and J by 3 bases, with 9 bases of the junction left unmatched. The CDR3 covers 15 residues. This chain's CDR3 is CAWDRTGISGNTIYF. The CDR3 DNA is TGTGCCTGGGACCGGACAGGGATTAGTGGAAACACCATATATTTT.

This clone was counted between two and nine times. This chain uses TRBV18 with TRBJ2-5; no firm D call. Per germline, CDR1 KGHSH and CDR2 LQKENI. CDR3 length equals 13 residues. Deletions cut 1 base from V and 5 bases from J, with 8 bases between. The CDR3: CASSPLLEETQYF. Written as DNA, the CDR3 is TGTGCCAGCTCACCACTGTTAGAGGAGACCCAGTACTTC.

V gene TRBV5-8 combines with J gene TRBJ1-6; weak D call: TRBD1 (6 bases). Trimming cost V 0 bases and J 7 bases, with 8 bases left between them. Germline CDR1 SGHTS, CDR2 YDEGEE. The CDR3 totals 14 residues. CDR3 sequence: CASSLGQENSPLHF. CDR3 bases: TGTGCCAGCAGCTTGGGACAGGAGAATTCACCCCTCCACTTT.

This chain connects TRBV5-1 to TRBJ2-1, with 8 bases aligning to TRBD1. V shed 0 bases and J 2 bases; nucleotides not matched to a gene: 7. The CDR3 has 17 amino acids. Germline V gene data show CDR1 as SGHRS and CDR2 as YFSETQ. The CDR3 nucleotides are TGCGCCAGCAGCTTGGAGACAGGGGCGCTCCCCTACAATGAGCAGTTCTTC. This sequence encodes CASSLETGALPYNEQFF.

This chain uses TRBV6-5 with TRBJ2-5; D not certain. Trimming removed 2 bases from V and 5 bases from J, with 3 bases in between. From germline, CDR1 is MNHEY and CDR2 SVGAGI. CDR3 size: 11 residues. The CDR3 bases are TGTGCCAGCAGTTACCTGGAGACCCAGTACTTC. Encoded protein: CASSYLETQYF.

The J gene is TRBJ2-5, the V gene TRBV5-1; 7 nucleotides agree with TRBD2. CDR1 is SGHRS, CDR2 YFSETQ, per germline. This CDR3 is built from 14 residues. V lost 0 bases and J lost 3; bases outside the gene matches: 2. Written as DNA, the CDR3 is TGCGCCAGCAGCTTGGGAGGACTAGAAGAGACCCAGTACTTC. Its protein product is CASSLGGLEETQYF.